These 21 T cell receptor beta chains share one sample of origin, sequenced in a study of T cells in Graves' hyperthyroidism and ophthalmopathy. RNA transcripts served as the template for amplifying TCR beta CDR3 regions. With the HTBI primer set, the TCR CDR3 went through a first round of RT-PCR. TCRdb reprocessed the multiplex PCR reads with MiXCR, giving one entry per CDR3 protein. The sample records some 770,000 distinct CDR3 sequences, about 16% being singletons. The sample was blood. The source of these receptors is a man aged 18 to 29 with Graves' hyperthyroidism.

This clonotype was observed many times. The rearrangement links TRBV29-1 to TRBJ2-1; D might be TRBD2 (6 bases). V lost 3 bases, J lost 6 bases, and 15 bases lay in between. The V gene's germline CDR1 is SQVTM and CDR2 ANQGSEA. The CDR3 is 14 residues long. The CDR3 region has the DNA TGCAGCGTTGAGGGAGGCGTCCCCATCAATGAGCAGTTCTTC. It specifies CSVEGGVPINEQFF.

This clonotype was counted a few times. This chain links TRBV28 with TRBJ2-3; 7 bases align to TRBD2. Germline V gene data show CDR1 as MDHEN and CDR2 as SYDVKM. Losses at the gene ends were 6 bases for V and 3 bases for J; bases not matched to a gene: 9. The CDR3 has 15 residues. Here the CDR3 DNA reads TGTGCCAGCAGCGCCAGACGGGGAGGGACAGATACGCAGTATTTT. This gives the protein CASSARRGGTDTQYF.

Ten or more counts support this clonotype. The chain employs TRBV28 and TRBJ1-1, with D possibly matching TRBD1 (5 bases). The V end was cut by 5 bases, the J end by 1 base, with 8 bases between. The CDR3 contains 13 residues. Germline V lookup: CDR1 MDHEN, CDR2 SYDVKM. The CDR3 spells CASSPGQNTEAFF. CDR3 coding DNA: TGTGCCAGCAGTCCAGGACAGAACACTGAAGCTTTCTTT.

V gene TRBV7-9 combines with J gene TRBJ2-1; 9 nucleotides line up with TRBD2. Germline V lookup: CDR1 SEHNR, CDR2 FQNEAQ (reference sequence). The CDR3 is made up of 17 amino acids. Germline trimming cut 2 bases from V and 3 bases from J; bases unmatched to any gene: 8. The CDR3, as DNA: TGTGCCAGCAGCTTACAGTCGATAGCGGGAGACTACAATGAGCAGTTCTTC. Translating it yields CASSLQSIAGDYNEQFF.

This clonotype was found a few times. The genes are TRBV4-1 and TRBJ2-1; D possibly uses TRBD1 or TRBD2 (5 bases each). This CDR3 has 16 amino acids. Trimming shortened V by 4 bases and J by 1 base, and 14 bases separated the two germline ends. From germline, CDR1 is MGHRA and CDR2 YSYEKL. The CDR3 protein is CASSRGRAGSYNEQFF. As DNA, the CDR3 is TGCGCCAGCAGCCGCGGGCGGGCAGGGTCCTACAATGAGCAGTTCTTC.

This clonotype was counted a few times. V gene TRBV13 combines with J gene TRBJ2-2, with D perhaps matching TRBD1 or TRBD2 (5 bases each). CDR3 length: 13 amino acids. Germline assignment: CDR1 PRHDT and CDR2 FYEKMQ (reference sequence). V dropped 5 bases and J dropped 7 bases, with 11 bases sitting between them. CDR3 sequence: CASSPMRGGELFF. DNA of the CDR3: TGTGCCAGCAGCCCGATGAGGGGCGGGGAGCTGTTTTTT.

This clonotype was found many times. This chain joins TRBV12-3 or TRBV12-4 and TRBJ1-2, with D perhaps TRBD1 (5 bases). V was shortened by 7 bases and J by 6 bases, with 18 bases between the two germline ends. CDR3 length: 14 residues. This chain's CDR3 is CASIDSASLHGYTF. CDR3 coding DNA: TGTGCCAGCATCGACAGTGCCTCGCTTCATGGCTACACCTTC.

The rearrangement links TRBV9 to TRBJ2-3, with TRBD2 identical over 8 bases. The junction had 6 bases not matched to a gene; V was cut back by 4 bases and J by 2 bases. The CDR3 is made up of 15 amino acids. CDR1 and CDR2 (germline): SGDLS, YYNGEE. CDR3 nucleotide sequence: TGTGCCAGCAGCACAGCGGGAGAGTACACAGATACGCAGTATTTT. Amino acids: CASSTAGEYTDTQYF.

This clonotype was recorded many times. V and J are TRBV28 and TRBJ1-1; 9 bases align to TRBD1. Germline CDR1 MDHEN, CDR2 SYDVKM. This CDR3 comprises 18 residues. The V gene end was trimmed by 4 bases and the J gene end by 0 bases; junction bases not matched to a gene: 12. The CDR3, as DNA: TGTGCCAGCAGTTCCTCACGACAGGGGGAGTATTTGAACACTGAAGCTTTCTTT. Residues: CASSSSRQGEYLNTEAFF.

This clonotype was counted at least ten times. The rearrangement links TRBV7-6 to TRBJ2-7, with D perhaps TRBD2 (6 bases). This CDR3 contains 15 residues. Trimming pared 1 base from V and 0 bases from J, leaving 10 bases between. CDR1 is SGHVS, CDR2 FNYEAQ, per germline. The CDR3 DNA reads as TGTGCCAGCAGCTTAGAGGGGACTTACTCCTACGAGCAGTACTTC. Its translation: CASSLEGTYSYEQYF.

The chain couples TRBV29-1 to TRBJ2-5; 16 positions match TRBD2. V dropped 6 bases and J dropped 4; count of bases not matched to a gene: 8. The CDR3 has 16 residues. The germline V gene encodes CDR1 SQVTM and CDR2 ANQGSEA. CDR3 coding DNA: TGCAGCGTGGGGGGACTAGCGGGGGGGTTGGGAGAGACCCAGTACTTC. Protein sequence: CSVGGLAGGLGETQYF.

This chain connects TRBV9 to TRBJ1-1; D perhaps matches TRBD1 (5 bases). Deletions cut 0 bases from V and 6 bases from J, with 21 bases between. The CDR3 consists of 17 residues. In germline, CDR1 is SGDLS, CDR2 YYNGEE. The DNA of the CDR3 is TGTGCCAGCAGCGTAGGGGTGGGGCACCCCCCGCGGGCTGAAGCTTTCTTT. This gives the protein CASSVGVGHPPRAEAFF. Supplemented by reference TRBV9 and TRBJ1-1, the full variable domain reads DSGVTQTPKHLITATGQRVTLRCSPRSGDLSVYWYQQSLDQGLQFLIQYYNGEERAKGNILERFSAQQFPDLHSELNLSSLELGDSALYFCASSVGVGHPPRAEAFFGQGTRLTVV.

This clonotype was observed a handful of times. This chain joins TRBV9 and TRBJ2-7; TRBD2 matches at 11 bases. V shed 2 bases, J shed 4 bases, and the junction held 8 bases outside the gene matches. Germline assignment: CDR1 SGDLS and CDR2 YYNGEE. The CDR3 is 16 amino acids. In nucleotides, the CDR3 is TGTGCCAGCAGCGTGGGTAGCGGGGGGGTCCTTTACGAGCAGTACTTC. Protein sequence: CASSVGSGGVLYEQYF. Full variable domain (remainder filled in from reference TRBV9 and TRBJ2-7): DSGVTQTPKHLITATGQRVTLRCSPRSGDLSVYWYQQSLDQGLQFLIQYYNGEERAKGNILERFSAQQFPDLHSELNLSSLELGDSALYFCASSVGSGGVLYEQYFGPGTRLTVT.

This clonotype was counted at least ten times. Written as DNA, the CDR3 is TGCGCCAGCAGCATCGCCAGGGGACAGGGCGGTTACGAGCAGTACTTC. Amino acid sequence: CASSIARGQGGYEQYF. The J gene is TRBJ2-7, the V gene TRBV5-1; 9 bases line up with TRBD1. The CDR3 runs 16 residues. J was trimmed by 4 bases and V by 4 bases; bases with no gene match: 12. Germline CDR1 and CDR2: SGHRS and YFSETQ.

This clonotype occurred many times. This chain joins TRBV3-1 and TRBJ2-3; TRBD1 agrees at 7 bases. The germline gives CDR1 LGHDT, CDR2 YNNKEL (reference sequence). V dropped 4 bases and J dropped 4; count of bases not matched to a gene: 8. The CDR3 runs to 15 residues. The CDR3 coding sequence is TGTGCCAGCAGCCCGTTCCCGACAGGGCCAGATACGCAGTATTTT. The encoded protein is CASSPFPTGPDTQYF.

This clonotype was found many times. The rearrangement uses TRBV20-1 and TRBJ2-5; D not certain. The CDR3 runs to 13 residues. Between the trimmed V and J ends, which lost 3 bases and 2 bases, there was a span of 10 bases. CDR1 and CDR2 from the germline V gene are DFQATT and SNEGSKA (reference sequence). CDR3 region: CSASRAVQETQYF. CDR3 DNA: TGCAGTGCTAGTCGTGCGGTACAAGAGACCCAGTACTTC.

This clonotype was detected ten times or more. The chain combines TRBV28 with TRBJ1-2, with 10 bases matching TRBD1. The CDR3 totals 15 residues. The germline gives CDR1 MDHEN, CDR2 SYDVKM. The junction had 7 bases not matched to a gene; V was cut back by 6 bases and J by 3 bases. CDR3: CASSPGDRGDYGYTF. CDR3 in DNA: TGTGCCAGCAGCCCAGGGGACAGGGGTGACTATGGCTACACCTTC.

The rearrangement links TRBV14 to TRBJ1-1; TRBD1 matches 7 bases. The CDR3 has 18 residues. From germline, CDR1 is SGHDN and CDR2 FVKESK. The trim removed 3 bases at V and 1 base at J, leaving 14 bases unmatched. CDR3 protein: CASSQRLGPDRRNTEAFF. As DNA, the CDR3 is TGTGCCAGCAGCCAGCGTTTGGGCCCGGACAGGAGGAACACTGAAGCTTTCTTT.

Ten or more counts support this clonotype. Here the CDR3 DNA reads TGTGCCAGCAGCTTAGGCCCAGACACTGAAGCTTTCTTT. Translating it yields CASSLGPDTEAFF. The chain combines TRBV13 with TRBJ1-1, with D unclear. Germline V gene sequence: CDR1 PRHDT, CDR2 FYEKMQ (reference sequence). This CDR3 spans 13 amino acids. V was cut by 0 bases and J by 3 bases, with 5 bases left in between.

This CDR3 reads CASRPGLTKPQHF. The DNA for the CDR3 is TGTGCCAGTAGGCCAGGTTTAACTAAGCCCCAGCATTTT. This chain links TRBV19 with TRBJ1-5; no reliable D call. The CDR3 runs to 13 residues. Germline values: CDR1 LNHDA, CDR2 SQIVND (reference sequence). Trimming shortened V by 6 bases and J by 8 bases, and 14 bases separated the two germline ends.

This chain's CDR3 is CASRAVVRDSPLHF. The CDR3 DNA is TGTGCCAGCAGGGCAGTGGTCCGGGATTCACCCCTCCACTTT. This chain joins TRBV6-1 and TRBJ1-6; D gene ambiguous. CDR3 size: 14 residues. Germline lookup yields CDR1 MNHNS and CDR2 SASEGT. V was pared by 6 bases and J by 8 bases, with 14 bases between.